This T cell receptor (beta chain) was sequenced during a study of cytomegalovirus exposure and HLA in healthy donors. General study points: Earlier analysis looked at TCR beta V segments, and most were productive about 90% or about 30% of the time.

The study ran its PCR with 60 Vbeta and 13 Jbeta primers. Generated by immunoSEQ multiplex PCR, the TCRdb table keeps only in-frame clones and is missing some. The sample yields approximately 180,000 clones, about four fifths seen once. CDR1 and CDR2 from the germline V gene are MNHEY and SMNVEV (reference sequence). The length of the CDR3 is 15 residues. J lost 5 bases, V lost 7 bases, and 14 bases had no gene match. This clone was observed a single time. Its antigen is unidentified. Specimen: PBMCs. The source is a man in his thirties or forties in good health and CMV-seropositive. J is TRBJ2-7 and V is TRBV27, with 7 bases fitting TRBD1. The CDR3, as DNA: TGTGCCAGCATACCGCTGGGGGCAGGGGGAAACGAGCAGTACTTC. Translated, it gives CASIPLGAGGNEQYF.